This is a list of T cell receptor beta chains from one sample in a study of cytomegalovirus exposure and HLA in healthy donors. Sequencing was performed with immunoSEQ multiplex PCR; in TCRdb, only in-frame clones are kept and a portion is missing. Of 55,000 to 75,000 clones in the sample, approximately 93% were seen once. The material sequenced was PBMCs. Every receptor here comes from a man aged 18 to 30 in good health and CMV-seropositive. Each CDR3 is given with its conserved first and last residue.

J	V	CDR3
TRBJ1-1	TRBV6-6	CASSTLDRPTEAFF
TRBJ2-7	TRBV5-1	CASSDLGQVSYEQYF
TRBJ1-4	TRBV19	CASSNPRDRLEKLFF
TRBJ2-7	TRBV27	CASSSRQGYEQYF
TRBJ1-6	TRBV7-2	CASSPRDPRGALHF
TRBJ2-3	TRBV5-1	CASSSMGNGGDTQYF
TRBJ2-1	TRBV9	CASSVEGEGRSYNEQFF
TRBJ2-1	TRBV5-4	CASSLGRGTYYNEQFF
TRBJ1-5	TRBV7-8	CASSLAPRQYSNQPQHF
TRBJ2-3	TRBV4-1	CASSQPGQADTQYF
TRBJ2-6	TRBV6-5	CASSYERGSGANVLTF
TRBJ2-7	TRBV5-1	CASSWGQGDYEQYF
TRBJ2-3	TRBV19	CASRSGTDTQYF
TRBJ2-7	TRBV11-1	CASSFPADEQYF
TRBJ1-5	TRBV28	CASSRGVGQPQHF
TRBJ2-7	TRBV19	CASRLAGTHEQYF
TRBJ2-2	TRBV4-2	CASSQVGQGSGELFF
TRBJ2-7	TRBV28	CASIGQGNYEQYF
TRBJ2-7	TRBV5-1	CASSSVGQGYEQYF
TRBJ2-3	TRBV27	CASSLDPAGNTQYF
TRBJ2-5	TRBV4-1	CASSQRVAAPYQETQYF
TRBJ2-1	TRBV11-2	CASSLGTMAAYNEQFF
TRBJ1-1	TRBV18	CASSPPGQFEAFF
TRBJ1-1	TRBV6-5	CASSYQVENTEAFF
TRBJ2-7	TRBV29-1	CSVRRTGGGEQYF
TRBJ2-2	TRBV5-4	CASSLAGNTGELFF
TRBJ2-4	TRBV28	CASNLGGGKNIQYF
TRBJ1-1	TRBV7-7	CASTPREAFF
TRBJ2-7	TRBV27	CASIGDSRNEQYF
TRBJ2-1	TRBV14	CASSQDAGGPDEQFF
TRBJ2-1	TRBV11-2	CASSLWASHNEQFF
TRBJ2-2	TRBV2	CASSRTKIELGELFF
TRBJ2-1	TRBV5-1	CASSLWGWERTSGPEQFF
TRBJ2-2	TRBV10-3	CAISEALAGTGELFF
TRBJ2-7	TRBV29-1	CSALTSGSTEQYF
TRBJ1-5	TRBV7-3	CASSLIWIRSNQPQHF
TRBJ1-6	TRBV2	CASSAVGSFTSSYNSPLHF
TRBJ2-1	TRBV5-1	CASSLGLAGVNEQFF
TRBJ1-2	TRBV6-5	CAGSKQGGVFYGYTF
TRBJ1-5	TRBV7-3	CASRTGTGGYQPQHF
TRBJ2-5	TRBV7-2	CASSSTGGGTQYF
TRBJ1-1	TRBV2	CASRQVPREAFF
TRBJ2-7	TRBV4-1	CASSQNYASSYEQYF
TRBJ2-1	TRBV19	CASTQGRSDEQFF
TRBJ1-2	TRBV2	CASPRRDSDYGYTF
TRBJ1-2	TRBV5-5	CASSSNRVIGYGYTF
TRBJ2-5	TRBV4-2	CASSAGQQETQYF
TRBJ2-3	TRBV2	CAAKTAGGGHTQYF
TRBJ2-5	TRBV5-1	CASSLTSEETQYF
TRBJ2-7	TRBV28	CASMQTRLDRVHEQYF
TRBJ1-2	TRBV28	CASRSGDNNYGYTF
TRBJ2-2	TRBV5-1	CASSLPGTGELFF
TRBJ2-7	TRBV2	CASRGGEQYF
TRBJ1-2	TRBV2	CASRRTGGADYGYTF
TRBJ2-4	TRBV7-9	CASSLEAGIRPGDIQYF